Sequencing of this T cell receptor (beta chain) was carried out in a study of early T cells in non-severe SARS-CoV-2 infection. Trimming left V 2 bases short and J 5 bases short, with 17 bases between. The germline V gene has CDR1 KGHSH and CDR2 LQKENI. The CDR3 totals 16 residues. The table lists this clonotype with many counts. TCRdb re-called the 5' RACE reads with MiXCR, one entry per CDR3 protein. The sample has about 33,000 distinct CDR3 sequences; over 4.5% are singletons. The sample taken for sequencing was whole blood. This sequence was found in an adult who was a healthcare worker with PCR-confirmed SARS-CoV-2 infection or an uninfected control (not recorded which). The chain links TRBV18 to TRBJ2-3, with D uncertain. This CDR3 is CASSPLPPSPGDTQYF. CDR3 bases: TGTGCCAGCTCACCATTGCCCCCCAGTCCCGGAGATACGCAGTATTTT.